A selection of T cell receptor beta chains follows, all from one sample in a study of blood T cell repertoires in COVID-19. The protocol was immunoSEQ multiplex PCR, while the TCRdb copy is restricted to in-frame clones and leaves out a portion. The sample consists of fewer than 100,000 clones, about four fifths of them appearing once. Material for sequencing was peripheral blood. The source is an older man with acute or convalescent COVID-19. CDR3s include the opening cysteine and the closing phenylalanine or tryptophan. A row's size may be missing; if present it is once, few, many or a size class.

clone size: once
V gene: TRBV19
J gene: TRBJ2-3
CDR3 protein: CATAVTDTQYF

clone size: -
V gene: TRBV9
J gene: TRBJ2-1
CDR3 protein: CASSVGLALTYNEQFF

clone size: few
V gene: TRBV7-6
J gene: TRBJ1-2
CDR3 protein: CASSPKAPQGRGYTF

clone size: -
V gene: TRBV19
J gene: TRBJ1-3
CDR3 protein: CASTSGSGNTIYF

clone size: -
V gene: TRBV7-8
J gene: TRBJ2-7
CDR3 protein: CASSFSTGLGEQYF

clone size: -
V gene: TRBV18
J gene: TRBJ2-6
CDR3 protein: CASSSDRGTAGANVLTF

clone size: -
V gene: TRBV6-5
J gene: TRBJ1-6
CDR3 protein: CASSLDRGTSPLHF

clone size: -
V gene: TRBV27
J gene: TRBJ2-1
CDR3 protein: CASRGGTRYNEQFF

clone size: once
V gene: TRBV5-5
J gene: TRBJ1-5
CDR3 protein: CASSFEGYSNQPQHF

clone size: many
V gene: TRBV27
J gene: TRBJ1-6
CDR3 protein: CASSPTGIDSPLHF

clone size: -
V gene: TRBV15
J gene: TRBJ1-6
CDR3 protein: CATSRGGQGNSPLHF

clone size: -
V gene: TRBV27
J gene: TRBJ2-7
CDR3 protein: CASSPSVLGVGSRYEQYF

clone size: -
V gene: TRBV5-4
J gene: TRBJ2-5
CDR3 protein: CASSLWRSEETQYF

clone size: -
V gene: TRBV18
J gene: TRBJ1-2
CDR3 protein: CASSPGDGGSIGYTF

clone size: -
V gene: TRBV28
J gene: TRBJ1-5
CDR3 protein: CATKRPFNQPQHF

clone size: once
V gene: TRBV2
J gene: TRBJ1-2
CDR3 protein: CASSPAYRGGYGYTF

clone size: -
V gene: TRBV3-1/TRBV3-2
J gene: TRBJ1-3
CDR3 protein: CASSTPRRDTIYF

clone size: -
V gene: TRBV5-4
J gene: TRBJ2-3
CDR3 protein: CASSRGEGRYTDTQYF

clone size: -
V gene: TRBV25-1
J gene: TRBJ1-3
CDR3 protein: CASSEGTVLFSGNTIYF

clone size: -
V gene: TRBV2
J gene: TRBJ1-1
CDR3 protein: CASSDEVSTEAFF

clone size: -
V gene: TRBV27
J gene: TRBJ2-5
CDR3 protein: CASSPDSPLAQYF

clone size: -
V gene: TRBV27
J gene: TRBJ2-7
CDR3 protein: CASSSPTGREQYF

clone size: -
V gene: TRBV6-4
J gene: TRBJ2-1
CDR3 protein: CASSVEREAGEQFF

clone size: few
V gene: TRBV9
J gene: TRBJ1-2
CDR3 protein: CASSPLSMRSDYGYTF

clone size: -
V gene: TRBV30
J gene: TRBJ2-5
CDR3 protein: CAWSVWGRTETQYF

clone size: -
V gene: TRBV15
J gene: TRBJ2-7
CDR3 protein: CATSLGREYEQYF

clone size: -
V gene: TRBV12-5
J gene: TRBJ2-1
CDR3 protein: CASGSTSGRALTYNEQFF

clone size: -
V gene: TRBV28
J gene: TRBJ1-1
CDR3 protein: CASSTRHAEAFF

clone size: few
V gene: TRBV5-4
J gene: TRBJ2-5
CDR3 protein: CASSLSGIKTQYF

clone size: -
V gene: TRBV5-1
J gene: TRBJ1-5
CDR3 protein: CASSRDSHSNQPQHF